A selection of T cell receptor beta chains follows, all from one sample in a study of T-cell memory formation after mild COVID-19. MiXCR was run by TCRdb on the 5' RACE reads, yielding one entry per CDR3 protein. The profile shows some 600,000 distinct CDR3 sequences, roughly 17% of them singletons. Sequenced material: PBMCs or a T cell subset sorted from them (not recorded which). The source of these receptors is an adult woman who had mild COVID-19 (a few samples of this study predate the infection). Cell type and time point are not known. The CDR3 runs from the conserved cysteine through the conserved F or W. A D gene is named only where the DNA matches it firmly. Clone size is not always given. Where it is, it says once, few, many or a class for expanded clones.

V gene: TRBV12-3/TRBV12-4; J gene: TRBJ1-1; D gene: -; clone size: few; CDR3 DNA: TGTGCCATCCGCTACTCGGGGACTGTGGACACTGAAGCTTTCTTT; CDR3 protein: CAIRYSGTVDTEAFF
V gene: TRBV20-1; J gene: TRBJ1-2; D gene: -; clone size: few; CDR3 DNA: TGCAGTGCTAGTTTGGGGGGTATAGCTAACTATGGCTACACCTTC; CDR3 protein: CSASLGGIANYGYTF
V gene: TRBV24-1; J gene: TRBJ2-3; D gene: -; clone size: -; CDR3 DNA: TGTGCCACCAGTGATGTCGGAGAGGGCACAGATACGCAGTATTTT; CDR3 protein: CATSDVGEGTDTQYF
V gene: TRBV6-2/TRBV6-3; J gene: TRBJ2-1; D gene: TRBD2; clone size: -; CDR3 DNA: TGTGCCAGCAGGACCTCGGGACTAGCGGGAGGGTTAAATGAGCAGTTCTTC; CDR3 protein: CASRTSGLAGGLNEQFF
V gene: TRBV7-9; J gene: TRBJ2-5; D gene: -; clone size: -; CDR3 DNA: TGTGCCAGCAGCTTAGCGGGGGCAGGGGAGGAAGAGACCCAGTACTTC; CDR3 protein: CASSLAGAGEEETQYF
V gene: TRBV10-3; J gene: TRBJ2-1; D gene: TRBD2; clone size: -; CDR3 DNA: TGTGCCGTTACTCCTAGCGGCTCCTACAATGAGCAGTTCTTC; CDR3 protein: CAVTPSGSYNEQFF
V gene: TRBV6-2/TRBV6-3; J gene: TRBJ2-2; D gene: TRBD2; clone size: few; CDR3 DNA: TGTGCCAGCAGGGGACTAGCGGGCTTCACCGGGGAGCTGTTTTTT; CDR3 protein: CASRGLAGFTGELFF
V gene: TRBV5-1; J gene: TRBJ2-1; D gene: -; clone size: -; CDR3 DNA: TGCGCCAGCAGCTTGGATAGGTTGGGGGATGAGCAGTTCTTC; CDR3 protein: CASSLDRLGDEQFF
V gene: TRBV5-1; J gene: TRBJ2-1; D gene: TRBD1; clone size: -; CDR3 DNA: TGCGCCACCTCATACAGGACAGGCCACAATGAGCAGTTCTTC; CDR3 protein: CATSYRTGHNEQFF
V gene: TRBV3-1; J gene: TRBJ2-7; D gene: -; clone size: few; CDR3 DNA: TGTGCCAGCAGCCAAGATAACATGCAGGTCACCGAGCAGTACTTC; CDR3 protein: CASSQDNMQVTEQYF
V gene: TRBV5-4; J gene: TRBJ1-1; D gene: TRBD1; clone size: many; CDR3 DNA: TGTGCCAGCAGCCCTGGACAGGGTTTGAACACTGAAGCTTTCTTT; CDR3 protein: CASSPGQGLNTEAFF
V gene: TRBV3-1; J gene: TRBJ2-1; D gene: -; clone size: -; CDR3 DNA: TGTGCCAGCAGCCAAGATTTCAGCAGGCAGTTCTTC; CDR3 protein: CASSQDFSRQFF
V gene: TRBV12-3/TRBV12-4; J gene: TRBJ2-7; D gene: TRBD1; clone size: few; CDR3 DNA: TGTGCCAGCAGACTACAGGGGTGGTATAGGGCCTACGAGCAGTACTTC; CDR3 protein: CASRLQGWYRAYEQYF
V gene: TRBV6-5; J gene: TRBJ1-4; D gene: TRBD1; clone size: few; CDR3 DNA: TGTGCCAGCAGTTACTCGACTTGGACAGGGGGACGTGAAAAACTGTTTTTT; CDR3 protein: CASSYSTWTGGREKLFF
V gene: TRBV5-8; J gene: TRBJ1-2; D gene: -; clone size: few; CDR3 DNA: TGTGCCAGCAGCTACGGCCGCGGCTACACCTTC; CDR3 protein: CASSYGRGYTF
V gene: TRBV29-1; J gene: TRBJ2-7; D gene: -; clone size: few; CDR3 DNA: TGCAGCGTTGCCGAGTGGGGCTCAAACGAGCAGTACTTC; CDR3 protein: CSVAEWGSNEQYF
V gene: TRBV2; J gene: TRBJ2-1; D gene: TRBD2; clone size: -; CDR3 DNA: TGTGCCAGCAGTTCTGTGGCGGGGGGATCCTACAATGAGCAGTTCTTC; CDR3 protein: CASSSVAGGSYNEQFF
V gene: TRBV2; J gene: TRBJ2-1; D gene: -; clone size: few; CDR3 DNA: TGTGCCAGCAGTGAAGCTCCCACAGCGCTTGAGCAGTTCTTC; CDR3 protein: CASSEAPTALEQFF
V gene: TRBV29-1; J gene: TRBJ2-7; D gene: -; clone size: few; CDR3 DNA: TGCAGCGTGTCCCGGGAGAAAAATGGCGTTTACGAGCAGTACTTC; CDR3 protein: CSVSREKNGVYEQYF
V gene: TRBV9; J gene: TRBJ2-7; D gene: TRBD2; clone size: -; CDR3 DNA: TGTGCCAGCAGCGTAGCGTCGGCTAGCGGGAGTATCTACGACGAGCAGTACTTC; CDR3 protein: CASSVASASGSIYDEQYF
V gene: TRBV10-3; J gene: TRBJ1-1; D gene: -; clone size: -; CDR3 DNA: TGTGCCATCAGTGAGTCTGCAGGGGCGACTGAAGCTTTCTTT; CDR3 protein: CAISESAGATEAFF
V gene: TRBV5-1; J gene: TRBJ1-1; D gene: TRBD1; clone size: -; CDR3 DNA: TGCGCCAGCAGCTCAGGGACAGGAGGGATAAACACTGAAGCTTTCTTT; CDR3 protein: CASSSGTGGINTEAFF
V gene: TRBV7-2; J gene: TRBJ2-3; D gene: TRBD2; clone size: -; CDR3 DNA: TGTGCCAGCAGCCGACTAGCGGTCCCAACCACAGATACGCAGTATTTT; CDR3 protein: CASSRLAVPTTDTQYF
V gene: TRBV9; J gene: TRBJ2-1; D gene: -; clone size: few; CDR3 DNA: TGTGCCAGCAGCGTAGAATACAATGAGCAGTTCTTC; CDR3 protein: CASSVEYNEQFF
V gene: TRBV27; J gene: TRBJ2-7; D gene: TRBD1; clone size: few; CDR3 DNA: TGTGCCAGCAGGGAGGACAGGGAAGATCGGTACGAGCAGTACTTC; CDR3 protein: CASREDREDRYEQYF
V gene: TRBV6-5; J gene: TRBJ1-1; D gene: -; clone size: -; CDR3 DNA: TGTGCCAGCAGTTCCCCTTGGACCGCTGGGAACACTGAAGCTTTCTTT; CDR3 protein: CASSSPWTAGNTEAFF
V gene: TRBV27; J gene: TRBJ2-7; D gene: -; clone size: few; CDR3 DNA: TGTGCCAGCAGTTTATCGGAAGACCCGCGCCCTCACGAGCAGTACTTC; CDR3 protein: CASSLSEDPRPHEQYF
V gene: TRBV5-1; J gene: TRBJ2-1; D gene: TRBD2; clone size: many; CDR3 DNA: TGCGCCAGCGGCACTAGCGGCAATTACAATGAGCAGTTCTTC; CDR3 protein: CASGTSGNYNEQFF
V gene: TRBV7-9; J gene: TRBJ2-2; D gene: -; clone size: many; CDR3 DNA: TGTGCCAGCAGCTTCGACTTAAATCTCGCCGGGGAGCTGTTTTTT; CDR3 protein: CASSFDLNLAGELFF
V gene: TRBV12-3/TRBV12-4; J gene: TRBJ2-7; D gene: -; clone size: -; CDR3 DNA: TGTGCCAGCAGTCTTCACTGGGGCGTGAGCGACGAGCAGTACTTC; CDR3 protein: CASSLHWGVSDEQYF
V gene: TRBV6-5; J gene: TRBJ2-1; D gene: -; clone size: few; CDR3 DNA: TGTGCCAGCAGTCTGACTCCTGGCGGGTGGAAGGTTGAGTTCTTC; CDR3 protein: CASSLTPGGWKVEFF
V gene: TRBV27; J gene: TRBJ1-2; D gene: TRBD1; clone size: -; CDR3 DNA: TGTGCCAGCAGTTTAGGGACAGGGGGCCTTGACTATGGCTACACCTTC; CDR3 protein: CASSLGTGGLDYGYTF
V gene: TRBV5-1; J gene: TRBJ2-5; D gene: TRBD1; clone size: once; CDR3 DNA: TGCGCCAGCAGCGTAGGGACAGTGAGTAAAGAGACCCAGTACTTC; CDR3 protein: CASSVGTVSKETQYF
V gene: TRBV5-1; J gene: TRBJ2-7; D gene: TRBD2; clone size: once; CDR3 DNA: TGCGCCAGCAGCTTGATACTAGCGGGAGGGCAACACGAGCAGTACTTC; CDR3 protein: CASSLILAGGQHEQYF
V gene: TRBV7-9; J gene: TRBJ2-5; D gene: TRBD1; clone size: -; CDR3 DNA: TGTGCCAGCAGCTTAGCGACAGGGCCCCAAGAGACCCAGTACTTC; CDR3 protein: CASSLATGPQETQYF